The present T cell receptor (beta chain) was sequenced within a study of blood T cell repertoires in COVID-19. Study as a whole: The United States, Italy and Spain were the sources of the acute and convalescent COVID-19 samples. PBMCs, B-cell-depleted T cells, or T cells were the source of the cDNA or gDNA that made up the material.

Study processing details: Scientists estimated how many nucleated cells there were by amplifying reference gene primers. Profiled with immunoSEQ multiplex PCR; TCRdb holds only in-frame clones, not every one. The V and J calls and clone size were taken over from that table, and D and trimming were inferred from the DNA. The table shows about 250,000 clones, with nearly 90% occurring only once. Germline V CDR1 and CDR2: MGHRA, YSYEKL. V gave up 2 bases and J gave up 0 bases; unmatched junction bases: 10. The CDR3 has 18 residues. The chain employs TRBV4-1 and TRBJ2-3; 8 positions agree with TRBD2. This receptor was taken from a woman aged 40 to 55 who had recovered from COVID-19. What was sequenced was peripheral blood. The CDR3 DNA reads as TGCGCCAGCAGCCAACCCCTAGTCGGGAGGGGGAGCACAGATACGCAGTATTTT. This gives the protein CASSQPLVGRGSTDTQYF.